This passage covers 29 T cell receptor beta chains from one sample sequenced in a study of Graves' ophthalmopathy and Graves' hyperthyroidism. Investigators amplified TCR beta CDR3 regions from RNA transcripts. HTBI primers were used in a first-round RT-PCR, which preceded a second-round multiplex PCR. MiXCR, applied by TCRdb to the multiplex PCR reads, yields one record per CDR3 protein. Of about 380,000 distinct CDR3 sequences detected, approximately 15% appear once; the ten largest clones hold roughly 7%. The material sequenced was peripheral blood. Receptors were obtained from a woman under 30 with stable Graves' hyperthyroidism.

This clonotype was counted ten times or more. The V and J genes are TRBV2 and TRBJ1-1; the D gene is possibly TRBD1 (6 bases). The V end lost 1 base, the J end lost 11 bases, and 8 bases lay between the germline ends. Germline CDR1 is SNHLY and CDR2 is FYNNEI. There are 11 residues in the CDR3. The CDR3 DNA reads TGTGCCAGCAGTGAAGGGGGGCTGGCTTTCTTT. This codes for CASSEGGLAFF.

This clonotype was observed many times. This chain joins TRBV5-4 and TRBJ2-2; 11 bases are shared with TRBD2. The CDR3 runs to 17 residues. V shed 0 bases, J shed 1 base, and the junction held 2 bases outside the gene matches. Germline V CDR1 and CDR2: SGHNT, YYREEE (reference sequence). For the CDR3, the DNA is TGTGCCAGCAGCTTGGCTGGGACTAGCGGGAACACCGGGGAGCTGTTTTTT. Translation: CASSLAGTSGNTGELFF.

This clonotype was counted at least ten times. V is TRBV5-6 and J is TRBJ2-7, with TRBD1 matching over 10 bases. The CDR3 extends over 14 amino acids. Trimming removed 6 bases from V and 3 bases from J; junction bases left unmatched: 6. The germline V gene has CDR1 SGHDT and CDR2 YYEEEE. CDR3 nucleotide sequence: TGTGCCAGCACCCAGACAGGGGGCTACTACGAGCAGTACTTC. Amino acid sequence: CASTQTGGYYEQYF.

The chain has TRBV7-2 and TRBJ2-7; D might be TRBD2 (5 bases). The germline gives CDR1 SGHTA, CDR2 FQGNSA. V was pared by 3 bases and J by 3 bases, with 12 bases between. The CDR3 runs to 14 residues. CDR3 DNA: TGTGCCAGCAGCTTCGGGGTTAAAAACTACGAGCAGTACTTC. The encoded protein is CASSFGVKNYEQYF.

This clonotype was counted many times. The chain carries TRBV6-5 and TRBJ2-7; 10 bases agree with TRBD1. The germline V gene has CDR1 MNHEY and CDR2 SVGAGI. V was pared by 0 bases and J by 6 bases, with 5 bases of the junction left unmatched. The CDR3 covers 15 residues. CDR3 bases: TGTGCCAGCAGTTACTCGGGGACAGGGGCGGTCGAGCAGTACTTC. Translating it yields CASSYSGTGAVEQYF.

This clonotype was observed a handful of times. CDR3 region: CSARGQGSGELFF. The CDR3 nucleotides read TGCAGTGCTAGGGGACAGGGTTCCGGGGAGCTGTTTTTT. The V gene is TRBV20-1, the J gene TRBJ2-2; 9 bases are shared with TRBD1. The germline CDR1 and CDR2 sequences are DFQATT and SNEGSKA (reference sequence). The CDR3 consists of 13 residues. With 3 bases clipped from V and 6 bases from J, the junction kept 2 bases outside the gene matches.

This clonotype has a count of ten or more. The rearrangement joins TRBV7-2 to TRBJ2-7, with 8 bases lining up with TRBD2. This CDR3 comprises 12 residues. From germline, CDR1 is SGHTA and CDR2 FQGNSA. With 5 bases clipped from V and 9 bases from J, the junction kept 6 bases outside the gene matches. CDR3 sequence reads: CASSPAGAGQYF. The CDR3 DNA reads as TGTGCCAGCAGCCCAGCGGGGGCAGGGCAGTACTTC. Drawing the rest from reference TRBV7-2 and TRBJ2-7, the complete variable domain is GAGVSQSPSNKVTEKGKDVELRCDPISGHTALYWYRQSLGQGLEFLIYFQGNSAPDKSGLPSDRFSAERTGGSVSTLTIQRTQQEDSAVYLCASSPAGAGQYFGPGTRLTVT.

To note about this clonotype: A much larger clone sits a single nucleotide away, making a read error possible. The chain links TRBV7-9 to TRBJ1-1; 8 nucleotides match TRBD1. From germline, CDR1 is SEHNR and CDR2 FQNEAQ (reference sequence). This CDR3 has 15 amino acids. The CDR3 DNA sequence: TGTGCCAGCAGCTCTCCGACAGGGGAGAACACTGAAGCTTGCTTT. Translation gives CASSSPTGENTEACF.

This clonotype was seen once. The chain is built from TRBV19 and TRBJ2-5; D possibly corresponds to TRBD1 (6 bases). Trimming removed 5 bases from V and 1 base from J, with 11 bases in between. Per germline, CDR1 LNHDA and CDR2 SQIVND (reference sequence). This CDR3 contains 14 residues. The CDR3 loop is CASSERTAQETQYF. The CDR3 coding sequence is TGTGCCAGTAGTGAGCGGACAGCCCAAGAGACCCAGTACTTC.

Ten or more counts support this clonotype. The chain joins TRBV12-3 or TRBV12-4 to TRBJ1-1; D is undetermined. This CDR3 spans 15 amino acids. Between the trimmed V and J ends, which lost 5 bases and 1 base, there was a span of 14 bases. CDR3: CASSPLLSPNTEAFF. The CDR3 coding sequence is TGTGCCAGCAGTCCCCTCCTAAGTCCGAACACTGAAGCTTTCTTT.

The chain combines TRBV7-2 with TRBJ1-2; TRBD1 matches at 8 bases. J lost 4 bases, V lost 1 base, and 5 bases had no gene match. Looked up from germline, CDR1 is SGHTA and CDR2 is FQGNSA. There are 15 residues in the CDR3. In nucleotides, the CDR3 is TGTGCCAGCAGCTTAGTACAGGGGGGCTGCTATGGCTACACCTTC. It yields the protein CASSLVQGGCYGYTF.

Only one count was recorded for this clonotype. This chain joins TRBV6-2 or TRBV6-3 and TRBJ1-5; possibly TRBD1 for D (5 bases). V lost 1 base and J 1 base, leaving 8 bases between the germline ends. The CDR3 consists of 15 residues. Germline V CDR1 and CDR2: MNHEY, SVGEGT. The CDR3 loop is CASSYYPGSNQPQHF. Here the CDR3 DNA reads TGTGCCAGCAGTTACTACCCAGGGAGCAATCAGCCCCAGCATTTT.

The chain combines TRBV6-2 or TRBV6-3 with TRBJ2-2; 8 nucleotides agree with TRBD1. CDR1 and CDR2 from the germline V gene are MNHEY and SVGEGT. V gave up 6 bases and J gave up 4 bases; unmatched junction bases: 10. This CDR3 is 16 amino acids long. For the CDR3, the DNA is TGTGCCAGCAGCCCAAACCGACAGGGGAGCACCGGGGAGCTGTTTTTT. Its translation is CASSPNRQGSTGELFF.

This clonotype was seen ten or more times. J is TRBJ1-5 and V is TRBV5-1; D uncertain. The CDR3 has 15 amino acids. CDR1 and CDR2 (germline): SGHRS, YFSETQ. Trimming cost V 2 bases and J 1 base, with 10 bases left between them. The CDR3, as DNA: TGCGCCAGCAGCTTAGAGGGAATGAGCAATCAGCCCCAGCATTTT. Translating it yields CASSLEGMSNQPQHF.

The genes are TRBV10-3 and TRBJ2-5; 8 bases line up with TRBD1. The CDR3 is 15 amino acids. V trimming: 0 bases; J trimming: 3 bases; junction bases outside the gene matches: 3. Germline assignment: CDR1 ENHRY and CDR2 SYGVKD. This CDR3 is CAISESDRVEETQYF. CDR3 coding DNA: TGTGCCATCAGTGAGTCGGACAGGGTTGAAGAGACCCAGTACTTC.

This clonotype has a count of ten or more. This sequence joins TRBV12-3 or TRBV12-4 and TRBJ1-1, with a tentative D call TRBD1 (6 bases). This CDR3 spans 14 amino acids. Trimming removed 6 bases at V and 6 bases at J, with 17 bases between. The CDR3, as DNA: TGTGCCAGCAGCCCACAGGGTTGGTCACCTGAAGCTTTCTTT. This codes for CASSPQGWSPEAFF.

The chain links TRBV27 to TRBJ2-5, with 7 bases fitting TRBD2. CDR1 is MNHEY and CDR2 is SMNVEV in the germline V gene (reference sequence). V lost 3 bases to trimming and J lost 3 bases; unmatched junction nucleotides: 7. This CDR3 is built from 15 residues. The CDR3 DNA follows: TGTGCCAGCAGTTTTTCCCCGCTAGCGGAAGAGACCCAGTACTTC. It encodes CASSFSPLAEETQYF.

With regard to this clonotype: An end of the junction differs from the germline gene, which may be a read error. The rearrangement joins TRBV19 to TRBJ1-5; 7 positions agree with TRBD1. Germline values: CDR1 LNHDA, CDR2 SQIVND (reference sequence). The CDR3 spans 16 residues. CDR3 sequence: CASSLPRGNSYQPQHF. CDR3 DNA sequence: TGTGCCAGTAGTCTCCCCAGGGGGAATAGCTATCAGCCCCAGCATTTT.

The sample holds many counts of this clonotype. The V gene is TRBV20-1, the J gene TRBJ2-2, with 9 bases fitting TRBD2. V trimming: 1 base; J trimming: 3 bases; junction bases outside the gene matches: 0. This CDR3 is built from 14 residues. Germline V CDR1 and CDR2: DFQATT, SNEGSKA (reference sequence). CDR3 sequence: CSARGTSDTGELFF. CDR3 DNA sequence: TGCAGTGCTAGAGGGACTAGCGACACCGGGGAGCTGTTTTTT.

This clonotype was recorded many times. The chain joins TRBV11-1 to TRBJ2-7, with D possibly being TRBD1 (6 bases). V lost 1 base and J lost 3, with 19 bases in between. The germline CDR1 and CDR2 sequences are SGHAT and FQDESV (reference sequence). This CDR3 region has 17 residues. The CDR3 region is CASSLGGVGGRYYEQYF. In DNA, the CDR3 is TGTGCCAGCAGCTTAGGGGGAGTAGGGGGACGGTACTACGAGCAGTACTTC.

V is TRBV6-1 and J is TRBJ1-5; 7 bases are a match to TRBD1. From germline, CDR1 is MNHNS and CDR2 SASEGT. V trimming: 9 bases; J trimming: 0 bases; junction bases outside the gene matches: 11. CDR3 size: 16 residues. The CDR3 bases are TGTGCCAGAAGCACTGTTGACAGGGATAGCAATCAGCCCCAGCATTTT. Translated: CARSTVDRDSNQPQHF.

This chain uses TRBV7-2 with TRBJ1-1; D perhaps matches TRBD1 (5 bases). The CDR3 spans 12 residues. V lost 3 bases and J lost 11, with 13 bases in between. Germline V lookup: CDR1 SGHTA, CDR2 FQGNSA. The DNA of the CDR3 is TGTGCCAGCAGCTTCAGGGAGACGGGTGCTTTCTTT. Residues: CASSFRETGAFF.

There are many counts of this clonotype. This chain uses TRBV12-3 or TRBV12-4 with TRBJ2-7, with 7 bases lining up with TRBD1. CDR3 size: 11 residues. The V gene end was trimmed by 7 bases and the J gene end by 5 bases; junction bases not matched to a gene: 2. CDR3: CASNDRDEQYF. For the CDR3, the DNA is TGTGCCAGCAACGACAGGGACGAGCAGTACTTC.

Many counts were recorded for this clonotype. Because the CDR3 is missing its conserved closing phenylalanine or tryptophan, this is likely a read error. The chain uses TRBV12-3 or TRBV12-4 and TRBJ1-5, with 9 bases fitting TRBD1. Trimming at V came to 5 bases and at J to 4 bases, leaving 3 bases not matched to a gene. The length of the CDR3 is 14 residues. CDR3 sequence (DNA): TGTGCCAGCAGTCGGGACAGGGCGAATCAGCCCCAGCATTCT. It yields the protein CASSRDRANQPQHS.

This clonotype was recorded at least ten times. This chain links TRBV6-5 with TRBJ2-4; a weak D match, TRBD1 (6 bases). The germline gives CDR1 MNHEY, CDR2 SVGAGI. The CDR3 has 13 residues. Deletions cut 6 bases from V and 9 bases from J, with 15 bases between. DNA of the CDR3: TGTGCCAGCAGACAGGGTGACCAGGGCATTCAGTACTTC. Translation: CASRQGDQGIQYF.

The chain uses TRBV9 and TRBJ2-2; 14 nucleotides agree with TRBD2. V dropped 3 bases and J dropped 3; count of bases not matched to a gene: 4. Germline V CDR1 and CDR2: SGDLS, YYNGEE. The CDR3 loop spans 17 amino acids. The CDR3 DNA reads TGTGCCAGCAGCGGACTAGCGGGGGGGGGATACACCGGGGAGCTGTTTTTT. It encodes CASSGLAGGGYTGELFF.

This clonotype was observed at least ten times. This chain uses TRBV20-1 with TRBJ2-2, with TRBD1 matching over 8 bases. This CDR3 contains 15 residues. Germline loops: CDR1 DFQATT, CDR2 SNEGSKA (reference sequence). J gave up 4 bases and V 5 bases, and 9 bases lay outside the gene matches. The CDR3 sequence: CSAAMSDRVTGELFF. CDR3 DNA: TGCAGTGCTGCGATGTCGGACAGGGTCACCGGGGAGCTGTTTTTT.

The genes are TRBV7-3 and TRBJ2-5, with TRBD2 matching 9 bases. There are 14 residues in the CDR3. The V gene end was trimmed by 5 bases and the J gene end by 5 bases; junction bases not matched to a gene: 6. Per germline, CDR1 SGHTA and CDR2 FQGTGA. The CDR3 reads CASSIQSGGETQYF. CDR3 in DNA: TGTGCCAGCAGCATCCAAAGCGGGGGGGAGACCCAGTACTTC.

This clonotype was found many times. V gene TRBV6-2 or TRBV6-3 combines with J gene TRBJ2-5; D not certain. The CDR3 length is 13 residues. V was clipped by 4 bases and J by 7 bases, with 13 bases between them. Germline V gene sequence: CDR1 MNHEY, CDR2 SVGEGT. The CDR3 DNA is TGTGCCAGCAGTTCAAACACCTCGAGGACCCAGTACTTC. Protein product: CASSSNTSRTQYF.